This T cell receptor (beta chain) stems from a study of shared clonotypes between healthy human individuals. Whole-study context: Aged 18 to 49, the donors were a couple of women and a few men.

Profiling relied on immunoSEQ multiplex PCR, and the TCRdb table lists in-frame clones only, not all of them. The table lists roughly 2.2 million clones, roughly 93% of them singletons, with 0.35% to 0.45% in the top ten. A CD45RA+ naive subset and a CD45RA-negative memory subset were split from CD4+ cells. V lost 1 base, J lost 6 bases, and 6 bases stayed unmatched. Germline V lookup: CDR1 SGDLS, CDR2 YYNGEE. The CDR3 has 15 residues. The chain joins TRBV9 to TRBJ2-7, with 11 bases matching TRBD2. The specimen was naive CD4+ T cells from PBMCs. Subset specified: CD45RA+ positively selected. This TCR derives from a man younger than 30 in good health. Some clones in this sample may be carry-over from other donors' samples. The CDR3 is CASSVTTSGISEQYF. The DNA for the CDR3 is TGTGCCAGCAGCGTAACGACTAGCGGGATCAGCGAGCAGTACTTC.